Below, 25 T cell receptor beta chains from the same sample are listed, as sequenced in a study of T cell responses to AZD1222 COVID-19 vaccine. Sequencing used immunoSEQ multiplex PCR; TCRdb keeps in-frame clones, though not all of them. The sample records over 60,000 clones, 75% to 85% being singletons. This specimen was peripheral blood, taken on day 0 of MenACWY control vaccination. All receptors derive from an adult in good health.

The chain has TRBV12-3 or TRBV12-4 and TRBJ2-1; D is undetermined. This CDR3 has 13 amino acids. Deletions cut 1 base from V and 9 bases from J, with 10 bases between. The CDR3, as DNA: TGTGCCAGCAGTTTAGGACGCTCTGGTGAGCAGTTCTTC. Translation gives CASSLGRSGEQFF.

The chain carries TRBV6-6 and TRBJ1-3; possible D gene TRBD1, 6 bases. This CDR3 spans 14 amino acids. The V gene's germline CDR1 is MNHNY and CDR2 SVGAGI (reference sequence). V lost 10 bases to trimming and J lost 0 bases, with 13 bases between them. In DNA, the CDR3 is TGTGCCATCGCGGGGGGCAGCTCTGGAAACACCATATATTTT. Translating it yields CAIAGGSSGNTIYF.

The chain recombines TRBV18 with TRBJ2-7; D gene ambiguous. Germline lookup yields CDR1 KGHSH and CDR2 LQKENI. CDR3 length equals 12 residues. V shed 2 bases and J shed 7 bases, with 9 bases lying between them. CDR3 loop: CASSPTPGEQYF. The CDR3, as DNA: TGTGCCAGCTCACCAACGCCTGGGGAGCAGTACTTC.

This sequence joins TRBV2 and TRBJ2-5; TRBD2 matches 8 bases. V lost 6 bases and J lost 1; bases outside the gene matches: 4. The CDR3 runs 14 residues. CDR1 and CDR2 from the germline V gene are SNHLY and FYNNEI. CDR3 protein: CASRISGGQETQYF. In nucleotides, the CDR3 is TGTGCCAGCAGGATAAGCGGGGGCCAAGAGACCCAGTACTTC.

This chain uses TRBV12-3 or TRBV12-4 with TRBJ2-3; D gene uncertain. Trimming shortened V by 3 bases and J by 0 bases, and 4 bases separated the two germline ends. The CDR3 sequence is 13 residues long. The CDR3 nucleotides are TGTGCCAGCAGTTTTTCTAGCACAGATACGCAGTATTTT. This codes for CASSFSSTDTQYF.

The chain recombines TRBV24-1 with TRBJ2-1; D not resolved. The germline V gene has CDR1 KGHDR and CDR2 SFDVKD. The V end lost 4 bases, the J end lost 7 bases, and 7 bases lay between the germline ends. This CDR3 is built from 12 residues. CDR3 in amino acids: CATSERSNEQFF. CDR3 sequence (DNA): TGTGCCACCAGTGAACGTAGTAATGAGCAGTTCTTC.

The sample holds a few counts of this clone. The chain uses TRBV18 and TRBJ2-7; TRBD1 agrees at 10 bases. CDR1 is KGHSH and CDR2 is LQKENI in the germline V gene. This CDR3 is built from 14 residues. The V gene end was trimmed by 4 bases and the J gene end by 7 bases; junction bases not matched to a gene: 7. The CDR3 loop reads CASSLRTGGGEQYF. The CDR3 DNA reads as TGTGCCAGCTCACTGAGGACAGGGGGGGGTGAGCAGTACTTC.

The J gene is TRBJ2-3, the V gene TRBV30; D remains ambiguous. Germline CDR1 reads GTSNPN; CDR2 reads SVGIG (reference sequence). This CDR3 spans 14 amino acids. The V gene lost 0 bases and the J gene lost 0 bases, with 7 bases spanning the gap. Here the CDR3 DNA reads TGTGCCTGGAGTGTCTTGCAGAGCACAGATACGCAGTATTTT. It specifies CAWSVLQSTDTQYF.

The genes are TRBV19 and TRBJ1-2; 8 bases align to TRBD1. CDR1 and CDR2 (germline): LNHDA, SQIVND (reference sequence). The CDR3 is 13 amino acids. The ends lost 7 bases at V and 4 bases at J; junction bases unmatched: 5. DNA for the CDR3: TGTGCCAGTAAACCCGGGACAGGCTATGGCTACACCTTC. It specifies CASKPGTGYGYTF.

This chain joins TRBV19 and TRBJ1-1; D may be TRBD1 (5 bases). The V end lost 9 bases, the J end lost 6 bases, and 20 bases lay between the germline ends. Per germline, CDR1 LNHDA and CDR2 SQIVND (reference sequence). The CDR3 is 14 amino acids. The CDR3 nucleotides read TGTGCCAGCTGGGGGGACGGGAGGCCTGCTGAAGCTTTCTTT. This gives the protein CASWGDGRPAEAFF. The entire variable domain, with the rest obtained from reference TRBV19 and TRBJ1-1, is as follows: DGGITQSPKYLFRKEGQNVTLSCEQNLNHDAMYWYRQDPGQGLRLIYYSQIVNDFQKGDIAEGYSVSREKKESFPLTVTSAQKNPTAFYLCASWGDGRPAEAFFGQGTRLTVV.

The chain is built from TRBV14 and TRBJ1-4, with TRBD1 matching 8 bases. The trim removed 4 bases at V and 4 bases at J, leaving 2 bases unmatched. CDR1 SGHDN and CDR2 FVKESK come from the germline V gene. The CDR3 consists of 14 residues. CDR3 sequence: CASSRTGFNEKLFF. The CDR3 DNA reads TGTGCCAGCAGCCGGACAGGGTTTAATGAAAAACTGTTTTTT.

This clone was counted a few times. This chain connects TRBV4-3 to TRBJ1-5, with TRBD1 identical over 8 bases. The CDR3 loop spans 18 amino acids. J was trimmed by 7 bases and V by 0 bases; bases with no gene match: 14. Germline assignment: CDR1 LGHNA and CDR2 YSLEER. The CDR3 loop reads CASSQDHGQGAKRQPQHF. The CDR3 DNA follows: TGCGCCAGCAGCCAAGATCACGGGCAGGGGGCGAAGCGCCAGCCCCAGCATTTT.

V gene TRBV7-9 combines with J gene TRBJ1-5; D is uncertain. There are 12 residues in the CDR3. V dropped 6 bases and J dropped 1 base, with 4 bases sitting between them. Germline CDR1 SEHNR, CDR2 FQNEAQ (reference sequence). The chain's CDR3 is CASSVSNQPQHF. The CDR3 DNA sequence: TGTGCCAGCAGTGTAAGCAATCAGCCCCAGCATTTT.

V usage is TRBV2 and J usage is TRBJ1-2; 7 positions agree with TRBD1. V trimming: 6 bases; J trimming: 5 bases; junction bases outside the gene matches: 6. The CDR3 has 13 amino acids. The germline V gene has CDR1 SNHLY and CDR2 FYNNEI. This CDR3 reads CASRADRIYGYTF. The CDR3 bases are TGTGCCAGCAGGGCGGACAGGATATATGGCTACACCTTC.

This chain links TRBV5-6 with TRBJ1-1; D is unresolved. Trimming left V 0 bases short and J 6 bases short, with 9 bases between. The V gene's germline CDR1 is SGHDT and CDR2 YYEEEE. The CDR3 loop spans 13 amino acids. CDR3 nucleotides: TGTGCCAGCAGCTTGGTAGCCGTCCCTGAAGCTTTCTTT. The encoded protein is CASSLVAVPEAFF.

J is TRBJ2-1 and V is TRBV5-4, with 10 bases lining up with TRBD1. The CDR3 runs to 15 residues. Germline CDR1 SGHNT, CDR2 YYREEE (reference sequence). V lost 4 bases and J lost 6; bases outside the gene matches: 7. CDR3 amino acids: CASSQTGGAGNEQFF. The CDR3, as DNA: TGTGCCAGCAGCCAGACAGGGGGCGCGGGCAATGAGCAGTTCTTC.

This clone has just one count. The CDR3 DNA reads as TGCGCCAGCAGCCGGCATCCCGGACAGGGGAGTTGGGATACGCAGTATTTT. Its protein is CASSRHPGQGSWDTQYF. The chain couples TRBV4-3 to TRBJ2-3, with 9 bases fitting TRBD1. The CDR3 runs 17 residues. V lost 4 bases, J lost 6 bases, and 14 bases stayed unmatched. The V gene's germline CDR1 is LGHNA and CDR2 YSLEER.

The J gene is TRBJ1-1, the V gene TRBV15; no definite D call. The germline gives CDR1 LNHNV, CDR2 YYDKDF (reference sequence). This CDR3 spans 15 amino acids. The germline V and J ends were trimmed by 1 base and 0 bases, with 9 bases remaining between them. This CDR3 reads CATSRARNLNTEAFF. The CDR3 DNA reads TGTGCCACCAGCAGAGCCCGAAATTTGAACACTGAAGCTTTCTTT.

This clone was seen only once. The chain recombines TRBV6-6 with TRBJ2-7, with D maybe TRBD1 (6 bases). Germline lookup yields CDR1 MNHNY and CDR2 SVGAGI (reference sequence). V was pared by 6 bases and J by 4 bases, with 10 bases between. The CDR3 is 12 residues long. CDR3 sequence: CASRAGEYEQYF. CDR3 DNA sequence: TGTGCCAGCAGGGCAGGGGAATACGAGCAGTACTTC.

The V gene is TRBV2, the J gene TRBJ2-1; 9 bases are shared with TRBD1. CDR3 length equals 15 residues. Germline V gene lookup returns CDR1 SNHLY and CDR2 FYNNEI. V shed 3 bases, J shed 7 bases, and the junction held 7 bases outside the gene matches. Here the CDR3 reads CASSDTGTGSNEQFF. CDR3 bases: TGTGCCAGCAGTGACACCGGGACAGGGAGTAATGAGCAGTTCTTC. The variable domain in full, with the rest retrieved from reference TRBV2 and TRBJ2-1, is EPEVTQTPSHQVTQMGQEVILRCVPISNHLYFYWYRQILGQKVEFLVSFYNNEISEKSEIFDDQFSVERPDGSNFTLKIRSTKLEDSAMYFCASSDTGTGSNEQFFGPGTRLTVL.

This clone was picked up a small number of times. The chain recombines TRBV28 with TRBJ2-2; possibly TRBD2 for D (7 bases). Germline V gene sequence: CDR1 MDHEN, CDR2 SYDVKM. The CDR3 covers 15 residues. Trimming cost V 5 bases and J 1 base, with 11 bases left between them. CDR3 DNA sequence: TGTGCCAGCAGTACGGGGGGCTTGAACACCGGGGAGCTGTTTTTT. It translates to CASSTGGLNTGELFF.

This rearrangement joins TRBV7-2 to TRBJ2-3, with TRBD2 matching over 9 bases. Germline CDR1 SGHTA, CDR2 FQGNSA. Losses at the gene ends were 5 bases for V and 2 bases for J; bases not matched to a gene: 5. The CDR3 contains 15 residues. The CDR3 is CASSPLAGNTDTQYF. Here the CDR3 DNA reads TGTGCCAGCAGCCCTCTAGCGGGAAACACAGATACGCAGTATTTT.

This clone was seen a handful of times. The DNA for the CDR3 is TGTGCCAGCAGCGGAGAAAGCGGGACCGTTAAAGATACGCAGTATTTT. It codes for CASSGESGTVKDTQYF. The chain employs TRBV9 and TRBJ2-3, with 7 bases aligning to TRBD2. The CDR3 covers 16 residues. Trimming at V came to 3 bases and at J to 5 bases, leaving 12 bases not matched to a gene. In germline, CDR1 is SGDLS, CDR2 YYNGEE.

The genes are TRBV30 and TRBJ1-5, with TRBD1 matching over 7 bases. Per the germline V gene, CDR1 is GTSNPN and CDR2 is SVGIG (reference sequence). V was pared by 0 bases and J by 4 bases, with 6 bases of the junction left unmatched. This CDR3 region has 15 residues. CDR3 sequence reads: CAWSVKGQTNQPQHF. CDR3 bases: TGTGCCTGGAGTGTAAAGGGACAGACTAATCAGCCCCAGCATTTT.

The rearrangement uses TRBV3-1 (or the pseudogene TRBV3-2) and TRBJ2-7; a possible D gene is TRBD1 (5 bases). With 1 base removed from V and 5 bases from J, the gap between germline ends came to 12 bases. This CDR3 has 14 residues. The V gene's germline CDR1 is LGHDT and CDR2 YNNKEL (reference sequence). The CDR3 nucleotides read TGTGCCAGCAGCCAAGTTGGCAGGGTCGACGAGCAGTACTTC. Protein sequence: CASSQVGRVDEQYF.